The 11 T cell receptor beta chains presented below share a single source sample, sequenced in a study of T cells in Graves' hyperthyroidism and ophthalmopathy. Template material for amplifying TCR beta CDR3 regions consisted of RNA transcripts. The TCR CDR3 was amplified in a first-round RT-PCR using the HTBI primer set. TCRdb analysed the multiplex PCR reads with MiXCR anew, one entry per CDR3 protein. Seen here are 300,000 to 450,000 distinct CDR3 sequences, around 18% observed once, and the top ten hold around 15%. The sequencing sample was made of blood. The receptors derive from a woman between 40 and 55 years old with Graves' ophthalmopathy.

There are many counts of this clonotype. A read error may be the cause here, since a much bigger clone is one base away. The V gene is TRBV6-5, the J gene TRBJ2-7, with D perhaps TRBD2 (7 bases). CDR3 size: 15 residues. The germline V gene encodes CDR1 MNHEY and CDR2 SVGAGI. Trimming cost V 2 bases and J 3 bases, with 14 bases left between them. CDR3 nucleotides: TGTGCCAGCAGTTACGGACTAGACAGGTTCTACGAGCAGTACTTC. Protein: CASSYGLDRFYEQYF.

The chain employs TRBV28 and TRBJ2-4; maybe TRBD2 (6 bases). CDR3 length equals 14 residues. Trimming removed 5 bases at V and 14 bases at J, with 22 bases between. Germline loops: CDR1 MDHEN, CDR2 SYDVKM. CDR3 nucleotides: TGTGCCAGCAGTCCTCGACTAGTTTGGAACATCAAGTACTTC. It specifies CASSPRLVWNIKYF.

This clonotype was detected ten times or more. The chain uses TRBV6-1 and TRBJ2-7; weak D call: TRBD2 (5 bases). V lost 5 bases to trimming and J lost 3 bases, with 11 bases between them. This CDR3 comprises 13 residues. The germline V gene encodes CDR1 MNHNS and CDR2 SASEGT. For the CDR3, the DNA is TGTGCCAGCAGTCGAGCGGAATTCTACGAGCAGTACTTC. The encoded protein is CASSRAEFYEQYF.

The chain is built from TRBV28 and TRBJ2-6; D call uncertain. This CDR3 contains 15 residues. The V end was cut by 4 bases, the J end by 2 bases, with 9 bases between. Germline loops: CDR1 MDHEN, CDR2 SYDVKM. This chain's CDR3 is CASSSSGTGANVLTF. CDR3 bases: TGTGCCAGCAGTTCAAGTGGTACTGGGGCCAACGTCCTGACTTTC.

This clonotype was observed a few times. The V gene is TRBV20-1, the J gene TRBJ2-7, with 11 bases fitting TRBD1. The germline CDR1 and CDR2 sequences are DFQATT and SNEGSKA (reference sequence). The CDR3 covers 15 residues. With V trimmed by 0 bases and J by 7 bases, 8 bases remained unmatched. Here the CDR3 reads CSARDFRTGGFEQYF. For the CDR3, the DNA is TGCAGTGCTAGAGATTTCCGGACAGGGGGCTTTGAGCAGTACTTC.

The J gene is TRBJ2-5, the V gene TRBV5-1; 10 bases are a match to TRBD1. The germline gives CDR1 SGHRS, CDR2 YFSETQ. V was clipped by 5 bases and J by 8 bases; unmatched bases: 12. CDR3 length equals 15 residues. The CDR3 sequence: CASSQGGQGGSTQYF. Written as DNA, the CDR3 is TGCGCCAGCAGTCAAGGTGGACAGGGGGGCAGCACCCAGTACTTC.

This clonotype was observed at least ten times. The chain has TRBV30 and TRBJ1-1; 7 bases map to TRBD1. The CDR3 covers 13 residues. Losses at the gene ends were 4 bases for V and 11 bases for J; bases not matched to a gene: 13. Germline V lookup: CDR1 GTSNPN, CDR2 SVGIG (reference sequence). CDR3 sequence reads: CAWIADRRRAAFF. The CDR3, as DNA: TGTGCCTGGATAGCGGACAGGCGGAGGGCGGCTTTCTTT.

This clonotype was observed many times. This chain joins TRBV11-1 and TRBJ1-2; D may be TRBD1 (5 bases). The V end lost 1 base, the J end lost 3 bases, and 15 bases lay between the germline ends. CDR3 length equals 16 residues. CDR1 and CDR2 from the germline V gene are SGHAT and FQDESV (reference sequence). CDR3 in DNA: TGTGCCAGCAGCTTAGTAGGAGGCAGGGACCACTATGGCTACACCTTC. Encoded protein: CASSLVGGRDHYGYTF.

This clonotype was counted many times. The V and J genes are TRBV12-3 or TRBV12-4 and TRBJ1-1; D unresolved. This CDR3 has 11 residues. V was pared by 6 bases and J by 3 bases, with 5 bases between. This CDR3 is CASRGYTEAFF. CDR3 bases: TGTGCCAGCAGGGGGTACACTGAAGCTTTCTTT.

V is TRBV12-3 or TRBV12-4 and J is TRBJ1-2; 8 nucleotides agree with TRBD1. The V gene end was trimmed by 5 bases and the J gene end by 7 bases; junction bases not matched to a gene: 21. The CDR3 runs 18 residues. The CDR3 is CASSGSVGRGRSVIGYTF. The CDR3 nucleotides read TGTGCCAGCAGTGGGTCGGTGGGCAGGGGGCGTTCTGTTATTGGCTACACCTTC.

This clonotype was counted at least ten times. The chain carries TRBV29-1 and TRBJ2-2; TRBD1 aligns across 9 bases. J lost 4 bases, V lost 6 bases, and 9 bases had no gene match. The V gene's germline CDR1 is SQVTM and CDR2 ANQGSEA. The CDR3 is 15 residues long. CDR3 protein: CSVGDRDYGTGELFF. CDR3 coding DNA: TGCAGCGTCGGGGACAGGGATTATGGCACCGGGGAGCTGTTTTTT.